Each of the 28 T cell receptor beta chains below was sequenced from the same sample in a study of CD8 T cells in ankylosing spondylitis. Using its own MiXCR run on the 5' RACE reads, TCRdb lists one record per CDR3 protein. The sample lists 300,000 to 350,000 distinct CDR3 sequences, approximately 15% seen once, with about 1% in the top ten. The sample was blood, either unsorted or a sorted T cell fraction (not recorded which). These receptors were taken from a male donor with ankylosing spondylitis or in good health (not recorded which).

The chain combines TRBV29-1 with TRBJ2-1; 14 bases agree with TRBD2. Germline CDR1 reads SQVTM; CDR2 reads ANQGSEA. The CDR3 is 13 residues long. Trimming at V came to 7 bases and at J to 10 bases, leaving 6 bases not matched to a gene. CDR3 region: CSAGTSGSWEQFF. CDR3 nucleotide sequence: TGCAGCGCCGGGACTAGCGGGAGTTGGGAGCAGTTCTTC.

There are many counts of this clonotype. This chain uses TRBV10-3 with TRBJ2-7, with 8 positions matching TRBD1. Germline CDR1 ENHRY, CDR2 SYGVKD. The CDR3 runs 14 residues. The V and J ends lost 6 bases and 4 bases, in that order; junction bases with no gene match: 8. The CDR3 reads CAIRGQGSSYEQYF. The CDR3 nucleotides read TGTGCCATCAGAGGACAGGGATCATCTTACGAGCAGTACTTC.

As DNA, the CDR3 is TGTGCCAGCAGCCCCGGACAGGGTGGTCATAACTATGGCTACACCTTC. Translating it yields CASSPGQGGHNYGYTF. The chain joins TRBV6-1 to TRBJ1-2; 8 positions agree with TRBD1. After removal of 6 bases from V and 1 base from J, the junction contained 10 bases not matched to a gene. There are 16 residues in the CDR3. Germline V gene data show CDR1 as MNHNS and CDR2 as SASEGT.

V usage is TRBV3-1 and J usage is TRBJ2-5; D possibly matches TRBD1 or TRBD2 (5 bases each). V was pared by 4 bases and J by 5 bases, with 17 bases between. The length of the CDR3 is 15 residues. Germline CDR1 LGHDT, CDR2 YNNKEL (reference sequence). The CDR3 is CASSLTRIGAETQYF. In DNA, the CDR3 is TGTGCCAGCAGCCTTACCCGCATCGGGGCGGAGACCCAGTACTTC.

Ten or more counts support this clonotype. At one of its ends the junction is not consistent with the germline gene, which may arise from a read error. The rearrangement links TRBV7-2 to TRBJ2-3; D possibly corresponds to TRBD1 (5 bases). This CDR3 is 14 amino acids long. The germline V gene encodes CDR1 SGHTA and CDR2 FQGNSA. The CDR3 DNA follows: TGCGCCAGCAGTTTGGGCAGGGGCACAGATACGCAGTATTTT. Its protein product is CASSLGRGTDTQYF.

This clonotype was seen a handful of times. The rearrangement links TRBV20-1 to TRBJ2-5; TRBD2 matches at 12 bases. The J segment lost 5 bases and the V segment lost 4 bases, leaving 5 bases of the junction unmatched. There are 14 residues in the CDR3. Germline CDR1 DFQATT, CDR2 SNEGSKA (reference sequence). The CDR3 spells CSATSGGALETQYF. The CDR3 DNA sequence: TGCAGTGCTACTAGCGGGGGGGCCCTGGAGACCCAGTACTTC.

This clonotype has just a few counts. The chain recombines TRBV27 with TRBJ2-4, with TRBD1 as a possible D gene (6 bases). V lost 2 bases, J lost 7 bases, and 12 bases lay in between. This CDR3 has 14 amino acids. In germline, CDR1 is MNHEY, CDR2 SMNVEV (reference sequence). The chain's CDR3 is CASSLGGRPNIQYF. Written as DNA, the CDR3 is TGTGCCAGCAGTTTAGGGGGCAGGCCCAACATTCAGTACTTC.

This clonotype came up a few times. The rearrangement uses TRBV20-1 and TRBJ2-1; 11 bases align to TRBD2. V shed 0 bases, J shed 9 bases, and the junction held 4 bases outside the gene matches. CDR1 is DFQATT and CDR2 is SNEGSKA in the germline V gene (reference sequence). The CDR3 loop spans 14 amino acids. CDR3 sequence reads: CSARDSGGAGEQFF. The CDR3 DNA sequence: TGCAGTGCTAGAGATAGCGGGGGGGCGGGTGAGCAGTTCTTC.

This clonotype was found many times. The chain has TRBV5-1 and TRBJ1-5; TRBD1 matches 7 bases. The germline CDR1 and CDR2 sequences are SGHRS and YFSETQ. Trimming cost V 4 bases and J 4 bases; bases outside gene matches: 2. The CDR3 totals 13 residues. DNA for the CDR3: TGCGCCAGCAGCCCGACAGGGAATCAGCCCCAGCATTTT. Its protein is CASSPTGNQPQHF.

In its sample, this clonotype was seen a few times. CDR3 residues: CASSRWGGGTSNSPLHF. DNA for the CDR3: TGTGCCAGCAGCCGGTGGGGGGGGGGAACCAGTAATTCACCCCTCCACTTT. The chain combines TRBV5-6 with TRBJ1-6, with D perhaps matching TRBD1 (5 bases). This CDR3 spans 17 amino acids. The V gene lost 4 bases and the J gene lost 6 bases, with 20 bases spanning the gap. Germline CDR1 SGHDT, CDR2 YYEEEE.

This clonotype came up a few times. The chain has TRBV3-1 and TRBJ2-1; TRBD2 matches 7 bases. Germline assignment: CDR1 LGHDT and CDR2 YNNKEL (reference sequence). The junction had 12 bases not matched to a gene; V was cut back by 2 bases and J by 8 bases. The CDR3 runs to 16 residues. Here the CDR3 reads CASSQWVGGPYDEQFF. In DNA form, the CDR3 reads TGTGCCAGCAGCCAATGGGTGGGAGGGCCTTACGATGAGCAGTTCTTC.

The gene calls are TRBV12-3 or TRBV12-4 and TRBJ1-4; weak D call: TRBD1 (5 bases). Trimming cost V 7 bases and J 6 bases, with 15 bases left between them. There are 14 residues in the CDR3. CDR3 nucleotide sequence: TGTGCCAGCAACCCTGGAGGGGCGGATGAAAAACTGTTTTTT. Its translation is CASNPGGADEKLFF.

This clonotype occurred a few times. This chain links TRBV29-1 with TRBJ2-1, with D unclear. CDR3 length equals 12 residues. Germline assignment: CDR1 SQVTM and CDR2 ANQGSEA. Trimming left V 6 bases short and J 6 bases short, with 12 bases between. Here the CDR3 DNA reads TGCAGCGTCAACCCCTCCGTCAATGAGCAGTTCTTC. Its protein product is CSVNPSVNEQFF.

The V call is TRBV6-2 or TRBV6-3, the J call TRBJ2-5; the match to TRBD2 covers 10 bases. The CDR3 consists of 17 residues. Germline values: CDR1 MNHEY, CDR2 SVGEGT. V shed 5 bases, J shed 0 bases, and the junction held 9 bases outside the gene matches. DNA of the CDR3: TGTGCCAGCAGTGGCCCGCCTAGCGGGAGTTACCAAGAGACCCAGTACTTC. Translating it yields CASSGPPSGSYQETQYF.

The chain employs TRBV7-2 and TRBJ2-3; 7 bases agree with TRBD2. Unmatched junction bases numbered 6, after V lost 1 base and J lost 2 bases. This CDR3 has 16 residues. Germline CDR1 reads SGHTA; CDR2 reads FQGNSA. This CDR3 reads CASSLVGGGVTDTQYF. The CDR3 nucleotides read TGTGCCAGCAGCTTAGTTGGGGGAGGGGTCACAGATACGCAGTATTTT.

The V gene is TRBV29-1, the J gene TRBJ1-2; D remains ambiguous. The CDR3 covers 13 residues. The germline gives CDR1 SQVTM, CDR2 ANQGSEA. V lost 2 bases and J 2 bases, leaving 9 bases between the germline ends. CDR3 nucleotide sequence: TGCAGCGTTGAACGGCAGGCCAACTATGGCTACACCTTC. Translating gives CSVERQANYGYTF.

This clonotype was counted a few times. For the CDR3, the DNA is TGTGCCAGCAGCCAAGCGGAGATGGAGCTGTTTTTT. Translation: CASSQAEMELFF. This rearrangement joins TRBV3-1 to TRBJ2-2, with D hard to call. Trimming removed 1 base from V and 10 bases from J, with 7 bases in between. In germline, CDR1 is LGHDT, CDR2 YNNKEL (reference sequence). The CDR3 is 12 amino acids.

The gene calls are TRBV29-1 and TRBJ2-3, with D uncertain. V was shortened by 5 bases and J by 2 bases, with 11 bases between the two germline ends. The CDR3 is made up of 13 amino acids. Germline CDR1 reads SQVTM; CDR2 reads ANQGSEA. The CDR3 region has the DNA TGCAGCGTTCTGGACCCGGACACAGATACGCAGTATTTT. Amino acids: CSVLDPDTDTQYF.

This clonotype was counted only a few times. The chain links TRBV4-1 to TRBJ2-3, with a possible D match to TRBD1 (6 bases). Trimming cost V 2 bases and J 2 bases, with 11 bases left between them. Germline V gives CDR1 MGHRA, CDR2 YSYEKL. This CDR3 spans 15 amino acids. The CDR3 sequence is CASSQTGLLTDTQYF. CDR3 bases: TGCGCCAGCAGCCAAACAGGGCTCCTCACAGATACGCAGTATTTT.

The table lists this clonotype with a few counts. The chain has TRBV5-1 and TRBJ2-7; D is possibly TRBD1 (5 bases). V was trimmed by 0 bases and J by 6 bases, leaving 7 bases between them. This CDR3 comprises 12 residues. Germline V CDR1 and CDR2: SGHRS, YFSETQ. CDR3 loop: CASSLEGLEQYF. CDR3 nucleotides: TGCGCCAGCAGCTTGGAGGGGCTCGAGCAGTACTTC.

This clonotype occurred a few times. The rearrangement joins TRBV20-1 to TRBJ2-3; D is possibly TRBD2 (6 bases). Trimming removed 3 bases from V and 5 bases from J, with 9 bases in between. Germline lookup yields CDR1 DFQATT and CDR2 SNEGSKA (reference sequence). The CDR3 is made up of 12 amino acids. The CDR3 DNA is TGCAGTGCTAGGGTGGGGGGAGATACGCAGTATTTT. Translating it yields CSARVGGDTQYF.

This clonotype was seen more than once but under ten times. The genes are TRBV28 and TRBJ1-2; D gene unclear. CDR3 length: 13 amino acids. V was pared by 4 bases and J by 3 bases, with 9 bases between. CDR1 and CDR2 from the germline V gene are MDHEN and SYDVKM. The CDR3 loop reads CASSSTHHYGYTF. CDR3 in DNA: TGTGCCAGCAGTTCAACTCATCACTATGGCTACACCTTC.

The chain joins TRBV4-2 to TRBJ2-3, with TRBD1 as a possible D gene (7 bases). The germline V gene has CDR1 LGHNA and CDR2 YNFKEQ. Trimming stripped 0 bases from V and 1 base from J, with 14 bases between. The CDR3 sequence is 17 residues long. The CDR3 sequence is CASSQDPGGRGTDTQYF. The CDR3 region has the DNA TGTGCCAGCAGCCAAGACCCAGGGGGGCGGGGCACAGATACGCAGTATTTT.

The chain carries TRBV4-1 and TRBJ2-1, with D tentatively TRBD2 (8 bases). Germline CDR1 reads MGHRA; CDR2 reads YSYEKL. V was shortened by 3 bases and J by 8 bases, with 20 bases between the two germline ends. The CDR3 consists of 16 residues. The DNA for the CDR3 is TGCGCCAGCAGCCACCAAGGGGGCGGGGGGAACCATGAGCAGTTCTTC. Amino acid sequence: CASSHQGGGGNHEQFF.

The V and J genes are TRBV20-1 and TRBJ2-2, with a weak D call TRBD2 (5 bases). CDR1 and CDR2 (germline): DFQATT, SNEGSKA (reference sequence). V gave up 5 bases and J gave up 3 bases, with 10 bases separating them. The CDR3 has 13 residues. CDR3 coding DNA: TGCAGTGCTCAAACTAGTTACACCGGGGAGCTGTTTTTT. Residues: CSAQTSYTGELFF.

This clonotype has only a few counts. J is TRBJ2-2 and V is TRBV5-5; 8 bases are a match to TRBD2. Germline loops: CDR1 SGHKS, CDR2 YYEKEE (reference sequence). The CDR3 has 16 amino acids. Trimming removed 2 bases from V and 0 bases from J; junction bases left unmatched: 3. The CDR3 loop reads CASSFQAGANTGELFF. The CDR3 DNA reads as TGTGCCAGCAGCTTCCAAGCGGGGGCGAACACCGGGGAGCTGTTTTTT. Variable domain in full (rest from reference TRBV5-5 and TRBJ2-2): DAGVTQSPTHLIKTRGQQVTLRCSPISGHKSVSWYQQVLGQGPQFIFQYYEKEERGRGNFPDRFSARQFPNYSSELNVNALLLGDSALYLCASSFQAGANTGELFFGEGSRLTVL.

The rearrangement links TRBV6-1 to TRBJ1-1; D not resolved. The V gene's germline CDR1 is MNHNS and CDR2 SASEGT. Trimming took 7 bases from V and 0 from J, leaving 18 bases between them. The CDR3 loop spans 16 amino acids. The CDR3 coding sequence is TGTGCCAGCACTCCCCGGGCCCAATACCTGAACACTGAAGCTTTCTTT. Protein: CASTPRAQYLNTEAFF.

The rearrangement links TRBV24-1 to TRBJ2-3; 7 bases line up with TRBD2. From germline, CDR1 is KGHDR and CDR2 SFDVKD. The CDR3 covers 15 residues. V lost 3 bases, J lost 1 base, and 3 bases stayed unmatched. The CDR3 reads CATSDGTTGTDTQYF. The CDR3 nucleotides are TGTGCCACCAGTGATGGGACTACGGGCACAGATACGCAGTATTTT.